Following are 3 T cell receptor beta chains from one sample sequenced in a study of blood T cell repertoires in COVID-19. Only in-frame clones appear in the TCRdb table, and some are missing; sequencing was by immunoSEQ multiplex PCR. The table lists roughly 29,000 clones, more than 70% of them singletons, with approximately 21% in the top ten. The sample consisted of peripheral blood. The receptors were sampled from a boy aged 2-15 years with active or convalescent COVID-19.

The V and J genes are TRBV10-3 and TRBJ1-1; tentative D call: TRBD1 (5 bases). Trimming cost V 10 bases and J 1 base, with 10 bases left between them. There are 12 residues in the CDR3. Germline V CDR1 and CDR2: ENHRY, SYGVKD. DNA of the CDR3: TGTGCCAGCGTGGGGCGGAACACTGAAGCTTTCTTT. Translation gives CASVGRNTEAFF.

The chain carries TRBV19 and TRBJ1-4; TRBD1 agrees at 12 bases. The CDR3 sequence is 14 residues long. Germline CDR1 reads LNHDA; CDR2 reads SQIVND (reference sequence). With V trimmed by 5 bases and J by 8 bases, 3 bases remained unmatched. Here the CDR3 DNA reads TGTGCCAGTAGTTTCGGGACAGGGGGCGAAAAACTGTTTTTT. It codes for CASSFGTGGEKLFF.

The V call is TRBV6-5, the J call TRBJ2-5, with 9 bases fitting TRBD1. The ends lost 10 bases at V and 11 bases at J; junction bases unmatched: 17. This CDR3 has 14 residues. CDR1 and CDR2 from the germline V gene are MNHEY and SVGAGI. DNA for the CDR3: TGTGCCATGCGACCCCCCGGGACAGGGAGGGGACAGTACTTC. It is translated as CAMRPPGTGRGQYF.